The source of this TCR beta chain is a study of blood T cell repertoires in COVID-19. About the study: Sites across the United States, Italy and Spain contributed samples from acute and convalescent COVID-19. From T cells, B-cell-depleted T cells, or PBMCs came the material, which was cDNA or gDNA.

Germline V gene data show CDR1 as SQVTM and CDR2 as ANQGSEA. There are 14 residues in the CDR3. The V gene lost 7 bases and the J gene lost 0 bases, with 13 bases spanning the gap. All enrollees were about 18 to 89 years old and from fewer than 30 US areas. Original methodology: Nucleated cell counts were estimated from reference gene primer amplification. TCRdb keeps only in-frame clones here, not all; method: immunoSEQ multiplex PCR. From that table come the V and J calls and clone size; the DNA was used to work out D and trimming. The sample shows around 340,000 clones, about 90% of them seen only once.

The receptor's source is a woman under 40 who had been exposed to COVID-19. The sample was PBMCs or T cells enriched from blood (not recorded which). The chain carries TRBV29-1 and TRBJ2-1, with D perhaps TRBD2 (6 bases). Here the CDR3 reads CSAEGRNSYNEQFF. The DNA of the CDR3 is TGCAGCGCCGAGGGGAGGAACTCCTACAATGAGCAGTTCTTC.